This paragraph covers one T cell receptor (beta chain) sequence. The germline gives CDR1 MNHEY, CDR2 SMNVEV (reference sequence). The V end lost 0 bases, the J end lost 0 bases, and 9 bases lay between the germline ends. The length of the CDR3 is 17 residues. This sample was included in a study of blood T cells in healthy people across ages. The authors ran a second PCR of 7 to 11 cycles using a sample-barcoded 5' primer and a J-beta primer mix. TCRdb redid the calling of the 5' RACE reads with MiXCR, one entry per CDR3 protein. The table includes 650,000 or so distinct CDR3 sequences, 52% detected once.

The TCR comes from an elderly woman in good health. The sequenced sample was blood. This rearrangement joins TRBV27 to TRBJ2-6, with D perhaps given as TRBD1 or TRBD2 (5 bases each). The CDR3 region is CASSLSPGTSGANVLTF. As DNA, the CDR3 is TGTGCCAGCAGTTTATCTCCAGGGACCTCTGGGGCCAACGTCCTGACTTTC.